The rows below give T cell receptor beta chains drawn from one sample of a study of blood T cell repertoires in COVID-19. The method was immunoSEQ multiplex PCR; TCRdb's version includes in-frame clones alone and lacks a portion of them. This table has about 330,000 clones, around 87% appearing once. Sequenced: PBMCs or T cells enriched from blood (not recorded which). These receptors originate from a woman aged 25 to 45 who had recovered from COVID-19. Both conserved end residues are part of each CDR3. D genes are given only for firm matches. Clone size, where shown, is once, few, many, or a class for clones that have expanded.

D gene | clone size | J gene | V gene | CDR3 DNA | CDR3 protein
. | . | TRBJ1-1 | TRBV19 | TGTGCCAGTAAGGAGCTCGCCGGAGGAGCTTTCTTT | CASKELAGGAFF
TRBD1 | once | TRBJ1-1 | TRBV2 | TGTGCCAGCAGCGCACAGGGGGTGACTGAAGCTTTCTTT | CASSAQGVTEAFF
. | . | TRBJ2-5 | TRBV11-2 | TGTGCCAGCAGCCTCAGGGGCCCCGGGACCCAGTACTTC | CASSLRGPGTQYF
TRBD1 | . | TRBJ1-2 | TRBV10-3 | TGTGCCATCAGCGCCACAGGGGCGGCAAGTGGCTACACCTTC | CAISATGAASGYTF
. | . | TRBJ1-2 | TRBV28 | TGTGCCAGTCATGGGCAGGGGTATGGCTACACCTTC | CASHGQGYGYTF
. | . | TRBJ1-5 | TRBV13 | TGTGCCAGCAGCTCGCGCTCAGGGCATGGCAGCAATCAGCCCCAGCATTTT | CASSSRSGHGSNQPQHF
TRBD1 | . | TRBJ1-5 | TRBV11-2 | TGTGCCAGCAGCTCCGGACAGGCCCAGCCCCAGCATTTT | CASSSGQAQPQHF
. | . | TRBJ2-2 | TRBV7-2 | TGTGCCAGCAGCTTAGAGTCAGGGCTGGGCGGGGAGCTGTTTTTT | CASSLESGLGGELFF
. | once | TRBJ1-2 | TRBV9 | TGTGCCAGCAGCCAACCCATAGATGGCTACACCTTC | CASSQPIDGYTF
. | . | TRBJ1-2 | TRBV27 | TGTGCCATCAGAAAAACGCGTGCAGGGGTCGGCTACACCTTC | CAIRKTRAGVGYTF
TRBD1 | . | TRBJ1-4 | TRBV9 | TGTGCCAGCAGCGCATTACAGGGGGCAGGGGAAGAAAAACTGTTTTTT | CASSALQGAGEEKLFF
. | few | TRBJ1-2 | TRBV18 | TGTGCCAGCTCACCTGGCAGCTCGGCGGGGGGCTACACCTTC | CASSPGSSAGGYTF
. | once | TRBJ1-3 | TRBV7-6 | TGTGCCAGCAGCTTGTCAGGGGCTGGAAACACCATATATTTT | CASSLSGAGNTIYF
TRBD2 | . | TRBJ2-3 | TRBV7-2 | TGTGCCAGCAGCTTAACTAGCGGGGTGACAGATACGCAGTATTTT | CASSLTSGVTDTQYF
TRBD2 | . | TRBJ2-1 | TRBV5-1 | TGCGCTAGCAGCTCGACTAGCGGGGGGGCTCGTGAGCAGTTCTTC | CASSSTSGGAREQFF